This T cell receptor (beta chain) was sequenced in a study of shared clonotypes between healthy human individuals. The germline V gene encodes CDR1 SGHKS and CDR2 YYEKEE (reference sequence). CDR3 length equals 16 residues. V lost 2 bases and J lost 6; bases outside the gene matches: 6. Every immunoSEQ plate was one replicate of a subset's evenly spread DNA. Method: immunoSEQ multiplex PCR; TCRdb's copy keeps in-frame clones and lacks some. The sample contains approximately 530,000 clones, roughly 95% of which appear only once. In its sample, this clone was seen once. What it binds is not known. Study observations and caveats: Sampling covered nothing but blood. Tissue TCR repertoires likely differ from those found in blood. Incompleteness in sorted-subset sequencing, despite large depth, was shown by rarefaction.

The specimen was naive CD4+ T cells sorted from blood. Subset specified: CD45RA+ positively selected. The clonotype comes from a woman in her twenties or thirties in good health. The J gene is TRBJ2-1, the V gene TRBV5-5; 12 bases are a match to TRBD2. This CDR3 is CASSLYASGRANEQFF. CDR3 in DNA: TGTGCCAGCAGCTTATACGCTAGCGGGAGGGCCAATGAGCAGTTCTTC.